The T cell receptor (beta chain) under discussion was sequenced for a study of cytomegalovirus exposure and HLA in healthy donors. Points from the study as a whole: Most of the CMV-associated TCR beta chains (in a later analysis) appeared to be HLA-restricted. A highly shared variant cluster was judged a likely technical artifact.

A multiplex PCR was run with 60 Vbeta primers and 13 Jbeta primers. The assay was immunoSEQ multiplex PCR, and TCRdb's table has in-frame clones only and misses some. The sample lists 130,000 to 150,000 clones, about 64% occurring once. The CDR3 consists of 15 residues. Germline V gene lookup returns CDR1 LNHNV and CDR2 YYDKDF (reference sequence). The germline V and J ends were trimmed by 0 bases and 3 bases, with 11 bases remaining between them. This clone came up a few times. Its antigen is as yet unknown. The rearrangement links TRBV15 to TRBJ1-1; D is uncertain. Input material: PBMCs. The receptor was isolated from a man aged 55 to 69 in good health and CMV-seronegative. CDR3 in amino acids: CATSRERMRDTEAFF. In nucleotides, the CDR3 is TGTGCCACCAGCAGAGAGAGGATGAGGGACACTGAAGCTTTCTTT.